What follows are 17 T cell receptor beta chains derived from one specimen sequenced in a study of T cell clonotyping in hematopoietic cell transplantation. Using immunoSEQ multiplex PCR, the repertoire was profiled, and TCRdb retains in-frame clones only, with some absent. The data contain a few thousand clones, 60% to 85% of them seen just once; the ten biggest clones take up about 32%. This material consisted of peripheral blood mononuclear cells, taken 100 days after allogeneic stem cell transplant. The receptors shown here come from a male patient aged 50 to 60 who had an allogeneic stem cell transplant from an unrelated donor, so the T cells may come from the graft donor. Some clones in this sample may be carry-over from other donors' samples.

This sequence joins TRBV27 and TRBJ1-1; 11 nucleotides agree with TRBD1. Germline V gene data show CDR1 as MNHEY and CDR2 as SMNVEV (reference sequence). The CDR3 totals 16 residues. Trimming cost V 7 bases and J 3 bases; bases outside gene matches: 10. The CDR3 bases are TGTGCCAGCAATCCAGTTCCGGGACAGGGGGACACTGAAGCTTTCTTT. This gives the protein CASNPVPGQGDTEAFF.

The rearrangement uses TRBV27 and TRBJ2-7; 9 nucleotides line up with TRBD1. The junction had 10 bases not matched to a gene; V was cut back by 5 bases and J by 5 bases. The germline V gene encodes CDR1 MNHEY and CDR2 SMNVEV (reference sequence). This CDR3 is 15 amino acids long. Here the CDR3 reads CASSRDTGGRNEQYF. DNA for the CDR3: TGTGCCAGCAGTCGAGATACAGGGGGCCGCAACGAGCAGTACTTC.

The chain has TRBV4-1 and TRBJ2-7, with TRBD1 matching over 11 bases. CDR3 length equals 15 residues. Germline V gene lookup returns CDR1 MGHRA and CDR2 YSYEKL. J was trimmed by 3 bases and V by 4 bases; bases with no gene match: 5. The chain's CDR3 is CASSPGQGADYEQYF. The CDR3 region has the DNA TGCGCCAGCAGCCCTGGACAGGGGGCCGACTACGAGCAGTACTTC.

This clone has a single count. The CDR3 nucleotides are TGTGCCAGTAGTGGAAGACAGGAGGTTGAAGCTTTCTTT. Translated, it gives CASSGRQEVEAFF. The chain recombines TRBV19 with TRBJ1-1, with D perhaps matching TRBD1 (6 bases). Trimming stripped 5 bases from V and 7 bases from J, with 14 bases between. The CDR3 is made up of 13 amino acids. The germline V gene has CDR1 LNHDA and CDR2 SQIVND (reference sequence). The full variable domain, with the rest looked up from reference TRBV19 and TRBJ1-1, is DGGITQSPKYLFRKEGQNVTLSCEQNLNHDAMYWYRQDPGQGLRLIYYSQIVNDFQKGDIAEGYSVSREKKESFPLTVTSAQKNPTAFYLCASSGRQEVEAFFGQGTRLTVV.

The chain carries TRBV6-1 and TRBJ1-1; 8 bases are shared with TRBD1. The V gene's germline CDR1 is MNHNS and CDR2 SASEGT. Unmatched junction bases numbered 10, after V lost 8 bases and J lost 5 bases. The CDR3 covers 14 residues. CDR3 bases: TGTGCCAGCTCAGGCAGGGGGCTTGATACTGAAGCTTTCTTT. This sequence encodes CASSGRGLDTEAFF.

The chain uses TRBV4-1 and TRBJ2-7; perhaps TRBD2 as D (5 bases). CDR1 MGHRA and CDR2 YSYEKL come from the germline V gene. V gave up 0 bases and J gave up 11 bases, with 14 bases separating them. The CDR3 has 13 residues. This CDR3 is CASSQEGGGREYF. CDR3 nucleotides: TGCGCCAGCAGCCAAGAGGGCGGAGGAAGGGAGTACTTC.

This chain joins TRBV9 and TRBJ1-1; D perhaps matches TRBD1 (5 bases). Per germline, CDR1 SGDLS and CDR2 YYNGEE. V was cut by 2 bases and J by 12 bases, with 20 bases left in between. The CDR3 is 14 amino acids. The CDR3 is CASSVGGSASFPFF. The CDR3 DNA is TGTGCCAGCAGCGTCGGGGGGAGCGCGTCCTTCCCTTTCTTT.

J is TRBJ2-5 and V is TRBV7-9, with TRBD1 matching over 8 bases. Per germline, CDR1 SEHNR and CDR2 FQNEAQ (reference sequence). The CDR3 spans 15 residues. The V and J ends lost 5 bases and 4 bases, in that order; junction bases with no gene match: 9. Here the CDR3 reads CASSPGQGAGETQYF. In DNA form, the CDR3 reads TGTGCCAGCAGCCCAGGGCAGGGGGCAGGAGAGACCCAGTACTTC. Using reference TRBV7-9 and TRBJ2-5 for the parts outside the CDR3, the full variable domain is DTGVSQNPRHKITKRGQNVTFRCDPISEHNRLYWYRQTLGQGPEFLTYFQNEAQLEKSRLLSDRFSAERPKGSFSTLEIQRTEQGDSAMYLCASSPGQGAGETQYFGPGTRLLVL.

This clone was seen only a few times. This rearrangement joins TRBV30 to TRBJ2-1; 8 bases map to TRBD2. Germline V gene sequence: CDR1 GTSNPN, CDR2 SVGIG (reference sequence). This CDR3 has 12 amino acids. The trim removed 5 bases at V and 10 bases at J, leaving 7 bases unmatched. The CDR3 spells CAWREGLREQFF. CDR3 sequence (DNA): TGTGCCTGGCGGGAGGGCCTGCGGGAGCAGTTCTTC.

The chain uses TRBV7-2 and TRBJ2-5; 11 bases line up with TRBD2. Germline CDR1 SGHTA, CDR2 FQGNSA. The CDR3 totals 16 residues. After removal of 5 bases from V and 1 base from J, the junction contained 6 bases not matched to a gene. The CDR3 coding sequence is TGTGCCAGCAGCCAACGGACTAGCGGGTTCCAAGAGACCCAGTACTTC. It is translated as CASSQRTSGFQETQYF.

The chain employs TRBV19 and TRBJ1-1; D perhaps matches TRBD1 (5 bases). CDR1 is LNHDA, CDR2 SQIVND, per germline (reference sequence). Trimming took off 6 bases at V and 3 bases at J, with 17 bases between the two ends. The CDR3 covers 15 residues. CDR3 sequence: CASRPMDGGDTEAFF. CDR3 DNA sequence: TGTGCCAGTAGGCCTATGGACGGGGGGGACACTGAAGCTTTCTTT.

In this sample, this clone turned up once. The J gene is TRBJ2-2, the V gene TRBV7-9; no reliable D call. The CDR3 covers 16 residues. Germline loops: CDR1 SEHNR, CDR2 FQNEAQ (reference sequence). With 5 bases removed from V and 1 base from J, the gap between germline ends came to 14 bases. The CDR3 reads CASSRTAGMNTGELFF. The CDR3 DNA is TGTGCCAGCAGCCGAACGGCTGGGATGAACACCGGGGAGCTGTTTTTT.

The chain recombines TRBV6-6 with TRBJ2-7; TRBD2 matches 12 bases. The length of the CDR3 is 16 residues. Germline assignment: CDR1 MNHNY and CDR2 SVGAGI (reference sequence). V dropped 5 bases and J dropped 0; count of bases not matched to a gene: 5. CDR3 nucleotides: TGTGCCAGCAGTCGTCCGACTAGCGGGAGCTCCTACGAGCAGTACTTC. It is translated as CASSRPTSGSSYEQYF.

This clone ranks as medium-sized. CDR3 DNA: TGCGCCAGCGCCCTAAAGGAAACCGAGCAGTACTTC. Protein sequence: CASALKETEQYF. This rearrangement joins TRBV5-1 to TRBJ2-7, with D unresolved. Per the germline V gene, CDR1 is SGHRS and CDR2 is YFSETQ. The CDR3 is 12 amino acids. V shed 7 bases and J shed 6 bases, with 14 bases lying between them.

The genes are TRBV7-2 and TRBJ2-5, with 10 bases lining up with TRBD1. The CDR3 extends over 16 amino acids. Per germline, CDR1 SGHTA and CDR2 FQGNSA. V was clipped by 5 bases and J by 3 bases; unmatched bases: 9. The CDR3 DNA is TGTGCCAGCAGCCCGTATCCGGGACAGGGGAAAGAGACCCAGTACTTC. This translates into CASSPYPGQGKETQYF. Using reference TRBV7-2 and TRBJ2-5 for the parts outside the CDR3, the full variable domain is GAGVSQSPSNKVTEKGKDVELRCDPISGHTALYWYRQSLGQGLEFLIYFQGNSAPDKSGLPSDRFSAERTGGSVSTLTIQRTQQEDSAVYLCASSPYPGQGKETQYFGPGTRLLVL.

This chain joins TRBV29-1 and TRBJ2-3; 7 bases line up with TRBD1. The CDR3 length is 13 residues. V trimming: 5 bases; J trimming: 2 bases; junction bases outside the gene matches: 4. The V gene's germline CDR1 is SQVTM and CDR2 ANQGSEA. The CDR3 sequence: CSVQGQYTDTQYF. DNA for the CDR3: TGCAGCGTTCAGGGACAGTACACAGATACGCAGTATTTT.

V usage is TRBV5-1 and J usage is TRBJ2-2; D remains ambiguous. V was cut by 0 bases and J by 1 base, with 10 bases left in between. CDR1 is SGHRS and CDR2 is YFSETQ in the germline V gene. The length of the CDR3 is 16 residues. Here the CDR3 reads CASSLEVGKNTGELFF. Written as DNA, the CDR3 is TGCGCCAGCAGCTTGGAGGTGGGGAAGAACACCGGGGAGCTGTTTTTT.